This TCR beta chain is from a study of neurological immune-mediated disorders. This CDR3 is built from 15 residues. Germline-derived CDR1 and CDR2 are MNHNY and SVGAGI (reference sequence). Trimming cost V 5 bases and J 10 bases; bases outside gene matches: 5. This clonotype was observed many times. TCRdb re-called the 5' RACE reads through MiXCR, storing one row per CDR3 protein. This sample has approximately 40,000 distinct CDR3 sequences, with about 15% found just once. Sequencing was done on a sample of CD4+ T cells from blood. The TCR originated in a woman aged 55-70 years with HTLV-1-associated myelopathy (HAM/TSP). This chain uses TRBV6-6 with TRBJ2-1; 16 positions match TRBD2. The CDR3 nucleotides are TGTGCCAGCAGTGGGGGACTAGCGGGGGGGCGGGAGCAGTTCTTC. This sequence encodes CASSGGLAGGREQFF.